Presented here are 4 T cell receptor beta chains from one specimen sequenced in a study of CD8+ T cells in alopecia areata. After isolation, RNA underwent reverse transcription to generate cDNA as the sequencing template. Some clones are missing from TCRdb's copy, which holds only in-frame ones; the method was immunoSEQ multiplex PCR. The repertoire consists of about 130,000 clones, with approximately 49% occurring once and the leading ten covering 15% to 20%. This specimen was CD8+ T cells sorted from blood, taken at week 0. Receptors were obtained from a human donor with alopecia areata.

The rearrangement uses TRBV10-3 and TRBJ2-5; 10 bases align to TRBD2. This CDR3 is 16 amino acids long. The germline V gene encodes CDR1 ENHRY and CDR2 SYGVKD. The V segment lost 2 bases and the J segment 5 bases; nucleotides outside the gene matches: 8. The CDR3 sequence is CAISELAGDRRETQYF. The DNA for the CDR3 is TGTGCCATCAGTGAGCTAGCGGGGGACCGCAGGGAGACCCAGTACTTC.

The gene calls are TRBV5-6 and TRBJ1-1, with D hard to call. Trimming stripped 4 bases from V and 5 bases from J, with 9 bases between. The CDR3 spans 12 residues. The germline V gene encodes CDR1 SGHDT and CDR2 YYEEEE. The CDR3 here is CASSGLGTEAFF. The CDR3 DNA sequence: TGTGCCAGCAGCGGACTGGGGACTGAAGCTTTCTTT.

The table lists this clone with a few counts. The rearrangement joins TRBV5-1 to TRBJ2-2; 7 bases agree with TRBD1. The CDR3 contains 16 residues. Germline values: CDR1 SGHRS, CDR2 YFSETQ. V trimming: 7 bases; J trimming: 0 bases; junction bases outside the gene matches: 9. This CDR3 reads CASYIGQDTNTGELFF. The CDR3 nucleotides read TGCGCCAGCTATATCGGACAGGACACGAACACCGGGGAGCTGTTTTTT. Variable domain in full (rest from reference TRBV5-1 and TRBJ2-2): KAGVTQTPRYLIKTRGQQVTLSCSPISGHRSVSWYQQTPGQGLQFLFEYFSETQRNKGNFPGRFSGRQFSNSRSEMNVSTLELGDSALYLCASYIGQDTNTGELFFGEGSRLTVL.

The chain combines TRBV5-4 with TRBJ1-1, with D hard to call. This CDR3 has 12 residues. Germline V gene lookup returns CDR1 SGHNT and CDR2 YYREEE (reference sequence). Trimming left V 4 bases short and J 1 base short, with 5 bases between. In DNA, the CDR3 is TGTGCCAGCAGCCCAGGGAACACTGAAGCTTTCTTT. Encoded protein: CASSPGNTEAFF.